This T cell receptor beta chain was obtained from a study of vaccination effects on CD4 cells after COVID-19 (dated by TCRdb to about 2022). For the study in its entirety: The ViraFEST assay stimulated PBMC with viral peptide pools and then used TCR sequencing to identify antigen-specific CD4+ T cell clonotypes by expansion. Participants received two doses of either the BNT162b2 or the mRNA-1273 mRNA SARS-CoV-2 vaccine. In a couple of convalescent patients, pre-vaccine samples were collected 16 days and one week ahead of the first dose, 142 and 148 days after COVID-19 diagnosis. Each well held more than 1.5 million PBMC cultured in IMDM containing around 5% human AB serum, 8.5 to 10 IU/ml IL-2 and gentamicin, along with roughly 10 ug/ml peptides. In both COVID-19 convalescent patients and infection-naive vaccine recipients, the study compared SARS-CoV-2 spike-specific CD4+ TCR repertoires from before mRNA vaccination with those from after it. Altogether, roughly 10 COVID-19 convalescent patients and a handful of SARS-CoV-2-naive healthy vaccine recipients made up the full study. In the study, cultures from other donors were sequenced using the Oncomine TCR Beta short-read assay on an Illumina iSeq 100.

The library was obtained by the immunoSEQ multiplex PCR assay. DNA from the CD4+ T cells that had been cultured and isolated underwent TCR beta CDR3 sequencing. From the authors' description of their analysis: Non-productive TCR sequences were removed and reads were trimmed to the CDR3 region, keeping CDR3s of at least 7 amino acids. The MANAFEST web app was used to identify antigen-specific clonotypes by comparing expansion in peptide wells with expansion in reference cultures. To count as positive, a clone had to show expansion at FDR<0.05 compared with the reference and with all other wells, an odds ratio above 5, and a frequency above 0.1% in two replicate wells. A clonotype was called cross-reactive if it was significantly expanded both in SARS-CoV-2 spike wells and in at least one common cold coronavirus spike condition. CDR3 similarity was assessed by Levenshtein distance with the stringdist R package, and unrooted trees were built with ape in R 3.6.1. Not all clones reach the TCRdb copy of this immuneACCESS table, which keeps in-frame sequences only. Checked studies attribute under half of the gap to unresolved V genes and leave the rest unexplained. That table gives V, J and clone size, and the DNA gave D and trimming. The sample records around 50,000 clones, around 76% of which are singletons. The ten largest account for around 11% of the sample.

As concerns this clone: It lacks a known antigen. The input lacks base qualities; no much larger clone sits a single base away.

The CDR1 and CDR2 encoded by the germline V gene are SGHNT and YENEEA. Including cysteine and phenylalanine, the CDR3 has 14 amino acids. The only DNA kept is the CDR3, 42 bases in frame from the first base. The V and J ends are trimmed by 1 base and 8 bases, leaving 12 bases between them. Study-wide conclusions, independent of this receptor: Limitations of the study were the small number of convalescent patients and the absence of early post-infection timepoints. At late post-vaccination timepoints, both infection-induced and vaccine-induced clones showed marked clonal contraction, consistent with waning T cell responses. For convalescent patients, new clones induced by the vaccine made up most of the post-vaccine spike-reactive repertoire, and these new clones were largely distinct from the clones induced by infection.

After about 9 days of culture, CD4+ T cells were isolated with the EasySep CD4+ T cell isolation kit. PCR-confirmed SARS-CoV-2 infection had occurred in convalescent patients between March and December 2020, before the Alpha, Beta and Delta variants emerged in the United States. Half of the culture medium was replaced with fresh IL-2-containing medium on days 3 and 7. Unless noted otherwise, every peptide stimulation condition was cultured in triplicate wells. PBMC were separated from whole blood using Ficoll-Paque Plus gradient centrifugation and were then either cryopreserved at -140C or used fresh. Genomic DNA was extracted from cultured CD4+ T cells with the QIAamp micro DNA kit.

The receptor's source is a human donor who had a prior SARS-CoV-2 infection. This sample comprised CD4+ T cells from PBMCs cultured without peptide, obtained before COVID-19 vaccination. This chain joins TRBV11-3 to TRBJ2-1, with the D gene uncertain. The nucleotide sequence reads TGTGCCAGCAGCTTAGGCTGGGCCGAGGATGAGCAGTTCTTC. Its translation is CASSLGWAEDEQFF.